This is a list of T cell receptor beta chains from one sample in a study of control samples from healthy donors and cancer patients. The table came from immunoSEQ multiplex PCR; TCRdb's copy has only in-frame clones and leaves some out. The sample carries fewer than 85,000 clones, roughly nine tenths recorded once. Sequencing was carried out using blood. All receptors come from a young man in good health. CDR3s leave out the opening cysteine and the closing phenylalanine or tryptophan. Fields, in order: V gene, J gene, clone size, CDR3 protein. Clone size is given for some rows only: seen once, a few or many times, or a class if the clone is expanded.

V: TRBV20-1; J: TRBJ2-1; size: -; CDR3: SASRQLVNEQF
V: TRBV6-1; J: TRBJ1-2; size: few; CDR3: ASSEQGYGYT
V: TRBV28; J: TRBJ2-1; size: -; CDR3: ASSLGTESRVGF
V: TRBV6-5; J: TRBJ1-1; size: -; CDR3: ASSYSTGPEAF
V: TRBV5-1; J: TRBJ2-7; size: -; CDR3: ASSLGGRGDEQY
V: TRBV7-3; J: TRBJ1-2; size: -; CDR3: ASSLVPGANYGYT
V: TRBV7-8; J: TRBJ1-1; size: -; CDR3: ASSFSPGEGDTEAF
V: TRBV21-1; J: TRBJ1-1; size: -; CDR3: ASSNLTGGTEAF
V: TRBV28; J: TRBJ1-4; size: -; CDR3: ASSLRAALREKLF
V: TRBV19; J: TRBJ1-5; size: -; CDR3: ASSQSGTKNQPQH
V: TRBV6-1; J: TRBJ1-2; size: once; CDR3: ASSETGRGQSSYGYT
V: TRBV5-4; J: TRBJ2-7; size: -; CDR3: ASSRADSYEQY
V: TRBV7-2; J: TRBJ1-2; size: -; CDR3: ASSSYRDRGYGYT
V: TRBV10-3; J: TRBJ2-7; size: -; CDR3: AISGTLVYEQY
V: TRBV3-1/TRBV3-2; J: TRBJ2-5; size: -; CDR3: ASSRRTNQETQY
V: TRBV5-4; J: TRBJ1-1; size: -; CDR3: ASSLVAGMNTEAF
V: TRBV5-1; J: TRBJ1-4; size: -; CDR3: ASSLAFGTGVGEKLF
V: TRBV19; J: TRBJ1-3; size: -; CDR3: ASRMGLLSGNTIY
V: TRBV6-5; J: TRBJ1-2; size: -; CDR3: ASRTGSLPNYGYT
V: TRBV5-8; J: TRBJ2-1; size: -; CDR3: ASGSDTYNEQF